This paragraph reports one T cell receptor (beta chain). The data stem from a study of blood T cell repertoires in COVID-19. This CDR3 is built from 17 residues. With 4 bases removed from V and 0 bases from J, the gap between germline ends came to 17 bases. Germline values: CDR1 SGHKS, CDR2 YYEKEE (reference sequence). Produced via immunoSEQ multiplex PCR; TCRdb's table is partial and in-frame only. This sample yields around 70,000 clones, of which more than 85% are seen a single time; 2% to 3% belongs to the top ten. The genes are TRBV5-5 and TRBJ2-1, with a possible D match to TRBD1 (5 bases). Sequencing used peripheral blood. This receptor was identified in a man aged 45-60 years with COVID-19, enrolled during active disease. CDR3 protein: CASSRTYRQSSYNEQFF. CDR3 nucleotide sequence: TGTGCCAGCAGCCGAACATACCGACAGAGCTCCTACAATGAGCAGTTCTTC.